This TCR beta chain was sequenced for a study of CXCR3-negative and CXCR3-positive naive CD8 T cells. General observations from the study: In naive cells, CXCR3-negative and CXCR3-positive subsets had similar TRBV-TRBJ usage; memory cells differed. Comparison of naive subsets found surface CD5 to be comparable, and TCR strength was inferred on the basis of TRB CDR3 properties.

The CDR3 totals 16 residues. Germline V gives CDR1 MNHNS, CDR2 SASEGT. Each TRB cDNA library was prepared by 5' RACE (with UMI labels). After re-calling the 5' RACE reads, TCRdb lists one entry per CDR3 protein, DNA absent. This table holds around 40,000 distinct CDR3 sequences. For this clonotype: Antigen specificity is unknown.

The rearrangement joins TRBV6-1 to TRBJ2-3; checking the TCRdb D call of TRBD2 is not possible without DNA. This clonotype was sampled from a human donor in good health. Some clones in this sample may be carry-over from other donors' samples. The sequenced material came from memory CD8+ T cells from blood. CDR3 sequence reads: CASSPGGRTWGDTQYF.